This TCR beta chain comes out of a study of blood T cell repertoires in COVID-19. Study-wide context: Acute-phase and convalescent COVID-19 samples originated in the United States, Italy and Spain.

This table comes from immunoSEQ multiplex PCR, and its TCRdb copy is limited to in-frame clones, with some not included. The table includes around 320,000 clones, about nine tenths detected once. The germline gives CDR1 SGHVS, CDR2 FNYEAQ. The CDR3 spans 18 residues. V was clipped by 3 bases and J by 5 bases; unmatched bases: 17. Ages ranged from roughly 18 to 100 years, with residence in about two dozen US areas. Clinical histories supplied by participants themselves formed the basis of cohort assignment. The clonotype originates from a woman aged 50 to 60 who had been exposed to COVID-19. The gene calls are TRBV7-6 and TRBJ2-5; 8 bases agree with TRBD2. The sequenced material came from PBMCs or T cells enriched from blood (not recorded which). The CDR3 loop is CASSFRTSTRLQGETQYF. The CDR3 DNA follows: TGTGCCAGCAGCTTTAGGACTAGCACTCGCCTCCAAGGGGAGACCCAGTACTTC. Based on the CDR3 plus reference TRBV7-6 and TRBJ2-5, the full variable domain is GAGVSQSPRYKVTKRGQDVALRCDPISGHVSLYWYRQALGQGPEFLTYFNYEAQQDKSGLPNDRFSAERPEGSISTLTIQRTEQRDSAMYRCASSFRTSTRLQGETQYFGPGTRLLVL.